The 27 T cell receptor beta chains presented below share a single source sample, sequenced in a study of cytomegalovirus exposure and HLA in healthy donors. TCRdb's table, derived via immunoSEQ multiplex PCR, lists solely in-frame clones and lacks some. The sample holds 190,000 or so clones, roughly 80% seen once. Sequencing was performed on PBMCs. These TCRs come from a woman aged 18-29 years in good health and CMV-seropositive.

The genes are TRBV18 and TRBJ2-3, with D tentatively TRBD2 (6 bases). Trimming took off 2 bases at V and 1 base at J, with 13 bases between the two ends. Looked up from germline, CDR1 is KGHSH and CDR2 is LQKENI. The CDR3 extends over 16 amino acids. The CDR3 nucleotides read TGTGCCAGCTCACCAAATCTAGGGACTGGCACAGATACGCAGTATTTT. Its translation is CASSPNLGTGTDTQYF.

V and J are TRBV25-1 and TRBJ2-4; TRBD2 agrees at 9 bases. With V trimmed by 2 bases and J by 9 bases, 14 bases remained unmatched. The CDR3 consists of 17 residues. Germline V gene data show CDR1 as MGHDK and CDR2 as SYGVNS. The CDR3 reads CASSEETAGGLGVIQYF. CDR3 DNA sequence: TGTGCCAGCAGTGAAGAAACGGCGGGGGGGCTGGGTGTCATTCAGTACTTC.

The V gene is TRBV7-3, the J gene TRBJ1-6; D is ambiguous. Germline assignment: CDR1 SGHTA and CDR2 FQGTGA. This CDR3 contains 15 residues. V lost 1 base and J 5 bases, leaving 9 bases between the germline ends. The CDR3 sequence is CASSLNPGNNSPLHF. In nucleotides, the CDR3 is TGTGCCAGCAGCTTAAATCCGGGGAATAATTCACCCCTCCACTTT. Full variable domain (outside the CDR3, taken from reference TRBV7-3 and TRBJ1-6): GAGVSQTPSNKVTEKGKYVELRCDPISGHTALYWYRQSLGQGPEFLIYFQGTGAADDSGLPNDRFFAVRPEGSVSTLKIQRTERGDSAVYLCASSLNPGNNSPLHFGNGTRLTVT.

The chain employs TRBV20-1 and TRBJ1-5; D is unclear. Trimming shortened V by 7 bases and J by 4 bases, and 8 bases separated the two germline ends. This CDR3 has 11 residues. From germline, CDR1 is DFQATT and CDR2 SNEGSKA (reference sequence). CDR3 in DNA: TGCAGTGGAGGCGGGAATCAGCCCCAGCATTTT. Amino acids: CSGGGNQPQHF.

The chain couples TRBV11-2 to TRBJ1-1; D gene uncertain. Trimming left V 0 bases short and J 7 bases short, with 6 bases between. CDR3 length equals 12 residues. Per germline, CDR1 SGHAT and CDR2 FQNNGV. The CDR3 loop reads CASSLDEGEAFF. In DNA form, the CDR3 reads TGTGCCAGCAGCTTAGATGAGGGTGAAGCTTTCTTT.

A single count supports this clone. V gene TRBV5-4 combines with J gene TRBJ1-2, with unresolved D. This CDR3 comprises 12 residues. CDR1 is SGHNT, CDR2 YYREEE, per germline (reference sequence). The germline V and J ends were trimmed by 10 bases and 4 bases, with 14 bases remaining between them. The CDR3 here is CAAGKGGYGYTF. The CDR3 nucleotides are TGTGCCGCGGGCAAGGGAGGCTATGGCTACACCTTC. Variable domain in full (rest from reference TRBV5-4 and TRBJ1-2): ETGVTQSPTHLIKTRGQQVTLRCSSQSGHNTVSWYQQALGQGPQFIFQYYREEENGRGNFPPRFSGLQFPNYSSELNVNALELDDSALYLCAAGKGGYGYTFGSGTRLTVV.

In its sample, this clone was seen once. The CDR3 is CAISARDSYTDTQYF. The DNA for the CDR3 is TGTGCCATCAGTGCCCGGGACTCTTACACAGATACGCAGTATTTT. V gene TRBV10-3 combines with J gene TRBJ2-3; TRBD2 is a possible D gene (6 bases). The germline V gene encodes CDR1 ENHRY and CDR2 SYGVKD. The CDR3 consists of 15 residues. With 4 bases removed from V and 2 bases from J, the gap between germline ends came to 13 bases.

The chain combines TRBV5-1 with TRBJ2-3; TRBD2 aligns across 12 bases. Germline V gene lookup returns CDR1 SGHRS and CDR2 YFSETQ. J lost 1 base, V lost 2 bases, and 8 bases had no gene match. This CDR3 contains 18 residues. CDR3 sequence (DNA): TGCGCCAGCAGCTTACTAGCGGGGGGCCCTGGTGGCACAGATACGCAGTATTTT. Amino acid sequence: CASSLLAGGPGGTDTQYF.

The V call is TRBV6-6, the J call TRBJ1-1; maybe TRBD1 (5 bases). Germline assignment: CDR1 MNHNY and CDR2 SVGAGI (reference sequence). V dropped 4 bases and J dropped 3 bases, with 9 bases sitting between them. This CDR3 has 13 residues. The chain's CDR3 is CASSFRVDTEAFF. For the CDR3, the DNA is TGTGCCAGCAGTTTCAGGGTTGACACTGAAGCTTTCTTT.

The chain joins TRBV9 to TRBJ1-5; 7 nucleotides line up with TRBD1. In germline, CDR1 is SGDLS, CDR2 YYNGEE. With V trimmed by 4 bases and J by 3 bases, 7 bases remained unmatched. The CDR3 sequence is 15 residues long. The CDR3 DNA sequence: TGTGCCAGCAGCAAAGGGGGACAGATCAATCAGCCCCAGCATTTT. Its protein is CASSKGGQINQPQHF.

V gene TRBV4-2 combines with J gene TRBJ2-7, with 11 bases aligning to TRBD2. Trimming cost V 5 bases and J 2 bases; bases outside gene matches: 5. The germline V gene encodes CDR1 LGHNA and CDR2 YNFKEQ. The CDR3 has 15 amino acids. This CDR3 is CASSSGTSGPYEQYF. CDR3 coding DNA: TGTGCCAGCAGCTCCGGGACTAGCGGACCCTACGAGCAGTACTTC.

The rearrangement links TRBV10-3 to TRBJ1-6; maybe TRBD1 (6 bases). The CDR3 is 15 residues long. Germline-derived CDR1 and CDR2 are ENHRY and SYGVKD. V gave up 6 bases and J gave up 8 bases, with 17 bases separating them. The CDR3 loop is CAIRDSGVKDSPLHF. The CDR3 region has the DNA TGTGCCATCAGAGACTCAGGGGTTAAGGATTCACCCCTCCACTTT.

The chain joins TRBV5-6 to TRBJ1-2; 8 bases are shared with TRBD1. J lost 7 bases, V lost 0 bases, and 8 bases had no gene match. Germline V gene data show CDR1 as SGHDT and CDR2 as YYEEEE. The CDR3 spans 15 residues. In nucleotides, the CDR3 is TGTGCCAGCAGCTTGGAACAGACAGGGGTTGGTGGCTACACCTTC. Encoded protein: CASSLEQTGVGGYTF. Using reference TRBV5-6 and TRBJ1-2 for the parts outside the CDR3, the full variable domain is DAGVTQSPTHLIKTRGQQVTLRCSPKSGHDTVSWYQQALGQGPQFIFQYYEEEERQRGNFPDRFSGHQFPNYSSELNVNALLLGDSALYLCASSLEQTGVGGYTFGSGTRLTVV.

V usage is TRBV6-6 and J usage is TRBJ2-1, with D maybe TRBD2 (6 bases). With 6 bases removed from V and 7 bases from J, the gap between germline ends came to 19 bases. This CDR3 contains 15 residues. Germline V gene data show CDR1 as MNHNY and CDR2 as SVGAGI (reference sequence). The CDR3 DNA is TGTGCCAGCAGCATCACGGGTGGGGGGATGAATGAGCAGTTCTTC. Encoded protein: CASSITGGGMNEQFF.

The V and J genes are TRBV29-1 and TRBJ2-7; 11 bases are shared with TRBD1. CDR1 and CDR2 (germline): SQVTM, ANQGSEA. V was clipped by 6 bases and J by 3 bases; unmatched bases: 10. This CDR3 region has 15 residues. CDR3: CSVRTGTGGNYEQYF. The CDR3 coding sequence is TGCAGCGTAAGGACCGGGACAGGGGGAAACTACGAGCAGTACTTC.

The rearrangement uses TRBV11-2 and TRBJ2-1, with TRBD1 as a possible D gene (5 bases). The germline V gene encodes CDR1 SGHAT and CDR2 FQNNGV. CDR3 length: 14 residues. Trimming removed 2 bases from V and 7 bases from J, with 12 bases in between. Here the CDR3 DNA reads TGTGCCAGCAGCTTATCAGGGTCTGCGAATGAGCAGTTCTTC. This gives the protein CASSLSGSANEQFF.

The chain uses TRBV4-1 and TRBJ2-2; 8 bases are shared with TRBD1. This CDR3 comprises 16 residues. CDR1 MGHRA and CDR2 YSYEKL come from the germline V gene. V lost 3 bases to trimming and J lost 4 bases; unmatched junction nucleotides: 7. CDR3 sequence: CASSQDGQGFTGELFF. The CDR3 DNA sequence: TGCGCCAGCAGCCAGGATGGACAGGGATTCACCGGGGAGCTGTTTTTT.

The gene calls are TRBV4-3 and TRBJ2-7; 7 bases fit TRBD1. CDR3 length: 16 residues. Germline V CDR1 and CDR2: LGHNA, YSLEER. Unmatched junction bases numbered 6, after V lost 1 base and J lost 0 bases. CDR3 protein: CASSQAQAGGSYEQYF. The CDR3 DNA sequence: TGCGCCAGCAGCCAAGCTCAGGCAGGGGGCTCCTACGAGCAGTACTTC.

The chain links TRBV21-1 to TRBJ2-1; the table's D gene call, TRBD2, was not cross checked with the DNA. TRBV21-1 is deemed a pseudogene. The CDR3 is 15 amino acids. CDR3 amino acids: CASSKGTGSYNEQFF. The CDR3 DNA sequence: TGTGCCAGCAGCAAAGGTACCGGGTCCTACAATGAGCAGTTCTTC.

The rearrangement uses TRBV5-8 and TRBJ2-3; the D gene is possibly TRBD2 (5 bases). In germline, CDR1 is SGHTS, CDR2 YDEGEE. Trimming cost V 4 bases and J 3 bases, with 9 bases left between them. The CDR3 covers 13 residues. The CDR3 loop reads CASSRTGTDTQYF. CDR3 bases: TGTGCCAGCAGCCGGACGGGGACAGATACGCAGTATTTT.

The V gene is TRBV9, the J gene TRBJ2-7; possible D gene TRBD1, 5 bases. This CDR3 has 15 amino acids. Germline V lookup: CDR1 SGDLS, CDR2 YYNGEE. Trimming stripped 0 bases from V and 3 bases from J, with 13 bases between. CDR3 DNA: TGTGCCAGCAGCGTAGGGCAGGGCCTAGGCTACGAGCAGTACTTC. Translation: CASSVGQGLGYEQYF.

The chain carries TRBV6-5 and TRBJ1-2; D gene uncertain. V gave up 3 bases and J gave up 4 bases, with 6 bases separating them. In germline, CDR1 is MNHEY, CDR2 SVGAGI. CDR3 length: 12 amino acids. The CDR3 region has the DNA TGTGCCAGCAGTTATAACAGCTATGGCTACACCTTC. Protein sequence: CASSYNSYGYTF.

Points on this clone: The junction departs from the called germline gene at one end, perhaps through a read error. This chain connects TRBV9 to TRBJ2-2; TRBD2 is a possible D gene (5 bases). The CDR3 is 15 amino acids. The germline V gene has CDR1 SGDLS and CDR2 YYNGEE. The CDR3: CASSPTRGNAGELFF. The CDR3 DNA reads TGTGCCAGCAGCCCCACACGAGGGAACGCCGGGGAGCTGTTTTTT.

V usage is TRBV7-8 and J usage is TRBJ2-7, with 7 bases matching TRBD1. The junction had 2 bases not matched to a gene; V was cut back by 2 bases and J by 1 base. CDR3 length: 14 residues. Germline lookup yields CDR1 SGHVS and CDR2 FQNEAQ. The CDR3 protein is CASSLTQGSYEQYF. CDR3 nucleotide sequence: TGTGCCAGCAGCTTAACACAGGGGTCCTACGAGCAGTACTTC.

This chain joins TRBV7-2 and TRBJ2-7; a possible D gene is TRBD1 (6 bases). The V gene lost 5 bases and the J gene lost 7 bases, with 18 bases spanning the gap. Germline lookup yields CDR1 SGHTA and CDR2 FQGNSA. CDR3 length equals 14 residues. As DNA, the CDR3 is TGTGCCAGCAGCAACAAAAACAGGGTGGGAGAGCAGTACTTC. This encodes CASSNKNRVGEQYF.

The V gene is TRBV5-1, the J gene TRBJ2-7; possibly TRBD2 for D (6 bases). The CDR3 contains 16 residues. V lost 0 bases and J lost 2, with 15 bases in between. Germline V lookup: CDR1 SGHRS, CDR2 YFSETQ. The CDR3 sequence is CASSLAAGGEPYEQYF. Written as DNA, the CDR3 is TGCGCCAGCAGCTTGGCCGCCGGGGGAGAACCCTACGAGCAGTACTTC.

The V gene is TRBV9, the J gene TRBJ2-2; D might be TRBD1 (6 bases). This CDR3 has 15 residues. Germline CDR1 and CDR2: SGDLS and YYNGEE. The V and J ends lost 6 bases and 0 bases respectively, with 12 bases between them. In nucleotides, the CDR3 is TGTGCCAGCACCGTGACAGGTGCGAACACCGGGGAGCTGTTTTTT. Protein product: CASTVTGANTGELFF. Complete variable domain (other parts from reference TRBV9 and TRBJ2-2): DSGVTQTPKHLITATGQRVTLRCSPRSGDLSVYWYQQSLDQGLQFLIQYYNGEERAKGNILERFSAQQFPDLHSELNLSSLELGDSALYFCASTVTGANTGELFFGEGSRLTVL.